This T cell receptor beta chain originates from a study of CD8 T cells in ankylosing spondylitis. Study-wide findings and caveats: Matched synovial fluid from ankylosing spondylitis patients was reported to be enriched for disease-linked clones. What appeared characteristic of ankylosing spondylitis blood was a TCR beta motif of eight or nine highly homologous variants.

This clonotype was seen repeatedly, ten times or more. What it recognizes is unknown. Preparation of TCR beta libraries was done by quantitative 5'-RACE with molecular barcodes. One entry per CDR3 protein, called by TCRdb with MiXCR from the 5' RACE reads. The sample holds around 180,000 distinct CDR3 sequences, 15% to 20% seen once. Germline CDR1 and CDR2: SQVTM and ANQGSEA. V gave up 7 bases and J gave up 4 bases; unmatched junction bases: 10. This CDR3 spans 15 amino acids. Sequenced input: blood, either unsorted or a sorted T cell fraction (not recorded which). The sequence was collected from a male donor aged 10 to 30 with ankylosing spondylitis or in good health (not recorded which). The V and J genes are TRBV29-1 and TRBJ2-2, with TRBD1 identical over 9 bases. For the CDR3, the DNA is TGCAGCGCCGTAACAGGGACAGGGTCCACCGGGGAGCTGTTTTTT. Translated, it gives CSAVTGTGSTGELFF.